These 5 T cell receptor beta chains came from one sample sequenced in a study of blood T cell repertoires in COVID-19 (TCRdb year 2020). The library was obtained by the immunoSEQ multiplex PCR assay. TCRdb mirrors the immuneACCESS table, restricted to in-frame sequences. Some clones are absent from its copies; in checked studies, under half trace to an unresolved V gene, and the reason for the others is unknown. The sample includes some 110,000 clones, with 91% observed a single time. The ten largest clones add up to under 6.5% of the sample. Sequencing was done on a sample of peripheral blood. The receptors were sampled from a human donor in a cohort sampled during active COVID-19.

The CDR3 DNA reads TGTGCCAGCAGCAAACACACAGGATCTCAAGAGACCCAGTACTTC. Amino acids: CASSKHTGSQETQYF. The chain links TRBV28 to TRBJ2-5, with D possibly being TRBD1 (5 bases). V was shortened by 6 bases and J by 2 bases, with 16 bases between the two germline ends. This CDR3 is 15 amino acids long. Germline values: CDR1 MDHEN, CDR2 SYDVKM.

The rearrangement uses TRBV10-1 and TRBJ2-7, with 9 bases aligning to TRBD1. Germline V gives CDR1 WNHNN, CDR2 SYGVQD (reference sequence). V gave up 7 bases and J gave up 6 bases; unmatched junction bases: 19. The length of the CDR3 is 17 residues. The chain's CDR3 is CASTPGLGGQGFFEQYF. The CDR3 bases are TGCGCCAGCACCCCAGGGCTGGGAGGACAGGGGTTCTTCGAGCAGTACTTC.

V is TRBV19 and J is TRBJ1-5, with 7 nucleotides matching TRBD1. Unmatched junction bases numbered 2, after V lost 6 bases and J lost 0 bases. The CDR3 is 14 amino acids. The germline V gene encodes CDR1 LNHDA and CDR2 SQIVND (reference sequence). Written as DNA, the CDR3 is TGTGCCAGTAGGACAGGGAATAGCAATCAGCCCCAGCATTTT. This translates into CASRTGNSNQPQHF. The full variable domain, completed using reference TRBV19 and TRBJ1-5, is DGGITQSPKYLFRKEGQNVTLSCEQNLNHDAMYWYRQDPGQGLRLIYYSQIVNDFQKGDIAEGYSVSREKKESFPLTVTSAQKNPTAFYLCASRTGNSNQPQHFGDGTRLSIL.

This clone appeared once. The chain recombines TRBV5-6 with TRBJ2-5, with D uncertain. Germline V gene data show CDR1 as SGHDT and CDR2 as YYEEEE. V was trimmed by 1 base and J by 3 bases, leaving 13 bases between them. The CDR3 runs to 15 residues. For the CDR3, the DNA is TGTGCCAGCAGCTTGTCGAACAGACATAAAGAGACCCAGTACTTC. It encodes CASSLSNRHKETQYF.

The chain uses TRBV6-5 and TRBJ2-2; D may be TRBD2 (5 bases). Between the trimmed V and J ends, which lost 6 bases and 2 bases, there was a span of 13 bases. The CDR3 length is 15 residues. Germline V gene data show CDR1 as MNHEY and CDR2 as SVGAGI. The CDR3 DNA follows: TGTGCCAGCAGCTCCGTAGGAGGTAACACCGGGGAGCTGTTTTTT. It yields the protein CASSSVGGNTGELFF.